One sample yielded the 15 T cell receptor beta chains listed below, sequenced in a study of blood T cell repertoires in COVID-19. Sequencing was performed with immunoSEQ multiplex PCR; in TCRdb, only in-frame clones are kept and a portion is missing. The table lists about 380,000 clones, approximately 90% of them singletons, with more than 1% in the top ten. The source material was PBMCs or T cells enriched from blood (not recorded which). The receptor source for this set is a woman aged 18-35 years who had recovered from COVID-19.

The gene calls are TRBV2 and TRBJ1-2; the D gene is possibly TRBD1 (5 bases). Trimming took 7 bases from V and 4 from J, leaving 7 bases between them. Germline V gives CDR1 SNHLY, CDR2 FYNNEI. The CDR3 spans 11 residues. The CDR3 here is CASTQGYGYTF. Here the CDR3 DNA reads TGTGCCAGCACTCAGGGCTATGGCTACACCTTC.

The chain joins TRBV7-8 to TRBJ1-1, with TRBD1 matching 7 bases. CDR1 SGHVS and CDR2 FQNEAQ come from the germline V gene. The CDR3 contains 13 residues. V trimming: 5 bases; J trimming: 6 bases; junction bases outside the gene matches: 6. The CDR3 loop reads CASSIMTGPEAFF. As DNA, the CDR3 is TGTGCCAGCAGCATAATGACAGGGCCTGAAGCTTTCTTT.

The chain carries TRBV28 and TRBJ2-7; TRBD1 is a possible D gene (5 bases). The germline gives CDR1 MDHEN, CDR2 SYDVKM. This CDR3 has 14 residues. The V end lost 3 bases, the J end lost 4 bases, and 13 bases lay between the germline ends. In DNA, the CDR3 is TGTGCCAGCAGTTTCCTCAACAGGTTGTACGAGCAGTACTTC. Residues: CASSFLNRLYEQYF.

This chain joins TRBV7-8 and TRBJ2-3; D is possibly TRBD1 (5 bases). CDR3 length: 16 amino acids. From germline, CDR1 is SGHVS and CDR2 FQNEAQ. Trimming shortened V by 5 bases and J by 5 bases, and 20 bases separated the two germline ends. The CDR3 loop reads CASSTLEGPTGDTQYF. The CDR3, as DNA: TGTGCCAGCAGCACCCTGGAAGGTCCTACAGGAGATACGCAGTATTTT. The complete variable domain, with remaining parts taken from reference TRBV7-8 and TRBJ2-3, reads GAGVSQSPRYKVAKRGQDVALRCDPISGHVSLFWYQQALGQGPEFLTYFQNEAQLDKSGLPSDRFFAERPEGSVSTLKIQRTQQEDSAVYLCASSTLEGPTGDTQYFGPGTRLTVL.

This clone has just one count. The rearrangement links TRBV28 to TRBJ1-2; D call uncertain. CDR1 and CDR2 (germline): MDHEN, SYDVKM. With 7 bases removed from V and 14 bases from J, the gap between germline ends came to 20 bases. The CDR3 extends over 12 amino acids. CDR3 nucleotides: TGTGCCAGCAAGTCTGAGGGATCCCCAAGAACCTTC. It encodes CASKSEGSPRTF.

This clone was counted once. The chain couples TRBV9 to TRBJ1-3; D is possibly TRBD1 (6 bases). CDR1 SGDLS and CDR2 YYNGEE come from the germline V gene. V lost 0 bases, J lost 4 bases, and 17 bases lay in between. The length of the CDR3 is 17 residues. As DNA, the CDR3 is TGTGCCAGCAGCGTAGCTACACAGGGAACTACCGGAAACACCATATATTTT. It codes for CASSVATQGTTGNTIYF. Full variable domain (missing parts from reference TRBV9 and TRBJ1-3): DSGVTQTPKHLITATGQRVTLRCSPRSGDLSVYWYQQSLDQGLQFLIQYYNGEERAKGNILERFSAQQFPDLHSELNLSSLELGDSALYFCASSVATQGTTGNTIYFGEGSWLTVV.

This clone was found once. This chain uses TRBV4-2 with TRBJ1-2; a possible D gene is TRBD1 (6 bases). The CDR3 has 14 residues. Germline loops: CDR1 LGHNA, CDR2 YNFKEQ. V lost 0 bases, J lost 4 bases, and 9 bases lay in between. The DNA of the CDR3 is TGTGCCAGCAGCCAAGAAGGGGGTGGCTATGGCTACACCTTC. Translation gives CASSQEGGGYGYTF.

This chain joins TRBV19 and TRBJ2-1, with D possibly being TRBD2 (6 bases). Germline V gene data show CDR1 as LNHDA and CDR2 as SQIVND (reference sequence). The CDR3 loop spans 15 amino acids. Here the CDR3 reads CATRSYAGSAGEQFF. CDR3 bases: TGTGCTACCAGGTCCTACGCGGGGTCTGCGGGTGAGCAGTTCTTC.

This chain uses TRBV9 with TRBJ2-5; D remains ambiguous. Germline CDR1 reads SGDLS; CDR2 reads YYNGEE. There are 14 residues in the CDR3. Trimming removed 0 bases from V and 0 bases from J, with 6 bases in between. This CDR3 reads CASSVDPDQETQYF. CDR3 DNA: TGTGCCAGCAGCGTAGACCCAGACCAAGAGACCCAGTACTTC.

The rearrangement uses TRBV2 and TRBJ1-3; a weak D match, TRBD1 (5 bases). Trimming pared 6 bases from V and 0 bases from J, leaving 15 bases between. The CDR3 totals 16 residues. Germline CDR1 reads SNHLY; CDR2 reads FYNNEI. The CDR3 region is CASRQGVGHSGNTIYF. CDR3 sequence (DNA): TGTGCCAGCAGGCAGGGTGTAGGCCACTCTGGAAACACCATATATTTT.

Here the CDR3 reads CASSYQVSTGELFF. CDR3 DNA sequence: TGCGCCAGCAGCTACCAGGTTAGCACCGGGGAGCTGTTTTTT. The chain carries TRBV4-1 and TRBJ2-2; no reliable D call. The CDR3 runs to 14 residues. Germline V gene data show CDR1 as MGHRA and CDR2 as YSYEKL. Between the trimmed V and J ends, which lost 5 bases and 4 bases, there was a span of 11 bases.

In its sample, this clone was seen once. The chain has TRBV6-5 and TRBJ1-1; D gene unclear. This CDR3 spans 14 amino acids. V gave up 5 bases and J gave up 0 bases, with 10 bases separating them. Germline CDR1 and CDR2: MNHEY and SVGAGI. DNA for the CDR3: TGTGCCAGCAGTAAAAATTCCGTGAACACTGAAGCTTTCTTT. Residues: CASSKNSVNTEAFF.

The CDR3 nucleotides read TGTGCTAGTGGTTTGGTAAGCAGAGGCGCAGATACGCAGTATTTT. Translating it yields CASGLVSRGADTQYF. The gene calls are TRBV12-5 and TRBJ2-3; D is ambiguous. The CDR3 has 15 amino acids. Trimming pared 0 bases from V and 4 bases from J, leaving 11 bases between. Looked up from germline, CDR1 is LGHNT and CDR2 is FRNRAP.

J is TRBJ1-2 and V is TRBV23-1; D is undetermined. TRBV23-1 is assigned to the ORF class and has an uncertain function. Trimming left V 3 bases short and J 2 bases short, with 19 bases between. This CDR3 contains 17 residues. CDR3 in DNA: TGCGCCAGCAGTCACCATGACATCGACCTTCTGAACTATGGCTACACCTTC. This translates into CASSHHDIDLLNYGYTF.

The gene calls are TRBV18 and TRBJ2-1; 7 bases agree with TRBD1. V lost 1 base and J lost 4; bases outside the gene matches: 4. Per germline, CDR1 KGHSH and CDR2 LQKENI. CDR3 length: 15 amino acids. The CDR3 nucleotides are TGTGCCAGCTCACCACTGGGACAGCGATACAATGAGCAGTTCTTC. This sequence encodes CASSPLGQRYNEQFF.